The 2 T cell receptor beta chains below all came from one sample that was sequenced in a study of relationships among human T cell subsets. CD4+ cells were positively selected first, then anti-CD25 beads isolated CD4+CD25+ regulatory T cells. Semiquantitative ARM-PCR amplified T cell receptor alpha and beta CDR3 regions from mRNA. Tagged nested gene-specific primers were used first, then communal superprimers amplified exponentially. TCRdb reanalysed the multiplex PCR reads using MiXCR and keeps one entry per CDR3 protein. There are about 14,000 distinct CDR3 sequences in the sample; about 55% occur only once, and under 2.5% lies in the top ten. Specimen: Tregs sorted from blood. Receptors were obtained from a man aged 40-49 years in good health.

This chain joins TRBV11-2 and TRBJ2-3, with unresolved D. V lost 2 bases, J lost 2 bases, and 14 bases lay in between. Germline CDR1 and CDR2: SGHAT and FQNNGV. The CDR3 runs 16 residues. The CDR3 sequence is CASSLRASTITDTQYF. The CDR3 nucleotides read TGTGCCAGCAGCTTAAGGGCATCGACCATCACAGATACGCAGTATTTT.

The rearrangement links TRBV12-3 or TRBV12-4 to TRBJ1-2; 7 nucleotides agree with TRBD1. V lost 1 base, J lost 5 bases, and 4 bases stayed unmatched. This CDR3 has 14 amino acids. CDR3 amino acids: CASSLETGRYGYTF. The CDR3 DNA sequence: TGTGCCAGCAGTTTAGAGACAGGGCGTTATGGCTACACCTTC.